This passage covers 21 T cell receptor beta chains from one sample sequenced in a study of monozygotic twins with inflammatory bowel disease (dated by TCRdb to the late 2010s). Library construction relied on 5' RACE. Sequenced on an Illumina HiSeq 2500. Based on TCRdb reprocessing of the reads, there is one entry per CDR3 protein sequence, and DNA is missing. This sample's table contains 170,000 or so distinct CDR3 sequences. Roughly 7.4% of the sample lies in the top ten. The sample comprised blood. These receptors all stem from a human donor with ulcerative colitis or Crohn's disease, or a healthy co-twin of an affected twin (not recorded which).

The V and J genes are TRBV5-1 and TRBJ2-7; lacking DNA, the TRBD1 call made by TCRdb goes unchecked. This CDR3 has 14 amino acids. The germline V gene encodes CDR1 SGHRS and CDR2 YFSETQ. CDR3 loop: CASSSTPGDYEQYF.

J is TRBJ2-1 and V is TRBV6-1; TCRdb's D call, TRBD1, is unchecked because there is no DNA. Germline V gene data show CDR1 as MNHNS and CDR2 as SASEGT. The CDR3 consists of 16 residues. CDR3 sequence: CASSQSRGPPHNEQFF.

The chain carries TRBV18 and TRBJ1-6. The CDR3 covers 13 residues. Germline V CDR1 and CDR2: KGHSH, LQKENI. The CDR3 loop is CASSLLDNSPLHF. Drawing the rest from reference TRBV18 and TRBJ1-6, the complete variable domain is NAGVMQNPRHLVRRRGQEARLRCSPMKGHSHVYWYRQLPEEGLKFMVYLQKENIIDESGMPKERFSAEFPKEGPSILRIQQVVRGDSAAYFCASSLLDNSPLHFGNGTRLTVT.

CDR3 residues: CAWSEPGDTIYF. V gene TRBV30 combines with J gene TRBJ1-3; lacking DNA, the TRBD1 call made by TCRdb goes unchecked. The CDR3 extends over 12 amino acids. Germline-derived CDR1 and CDR2 are GTSNPN and SVGIG (reference sequence).

The chain links TRBV6-5 to TRBJ2-1. CDR1 and CDR2 (germline): MNHEY, SVGAGI. The CDR3 totals 12 residues. The CDR3 protein is CASSRTDDEQFF.

This chain uses TRBV20-1 with TRBJ2-7; as DNA is missing, the TRBD1 call by TCRdb cannot be tested. The V gene's germline CDR1 is DFQATT and CDR2 SNEGSKA (reference sequence). This CDR3 spans 17 amino acids. The CDR3 reads CSARPFGLPGQGNEQYF.

The rearrangement uses TRBV10-3 and TRBJ2-7; checking the TCRdb D call of TRBD1 is not possible without DNA. This CDR3 is 15 amino acids long. Germline-derived CDR1 and CDR2 are ENHRY and SYGVKD. CDR3 in amino acids: CAISGKDRVFHEQYF.

The chain uses TRBV30 and TRBJ2-2. CDR3 length equals 13 residues. Germline-derived CDR1 and CDR2 are GTSNPN and SVGIG (reference sequence). The CDR3 protein is CAWSAQGSGELFF.

The J gene is TRBJ1-1, the V gene TRBV11-2. Germline lookup yields CDR1 SGHAT and CDR2 FQNNGV. The CDR3 sequence is 14 residues long. CDR3 protein: CASSLWEMNTEAFF.

This chain joins TRBV5-1 and TRBJ1-2; as DNA is missing, the TRBD1 call by TCRdb cannot be tested. There are 14 residues in the CDR3. The germline V gene has CDR1 SGHRS and CDR2 YFSETQ. The CDR3 region is CASSLEGQGRGYTF.

The chain carries TRBV6-5 and TRBJ2-5; the D call from TCRdb, TRBD2, cannot be confirmed without DNA. This CDR3 spans 15 amino acids. Germline V CDR1 and CDR2: MNHEY, SVGAGI. The CDR3 region is CPSSYSLASKGTQYF.

Here the CDR3 reads CASSRVQGGGETQYF. V is TRBV5-4 and J is TRBJ2-5; TCRdb's assignment of TRBD1 cannot be checked, as there is no DNA. This CDR3 region has 15 residues. Germline CDR1 reads SGHNT; CDR2 reads YYREEE (reference sequence).

The rearrangement joins TRBV6-5 to TRBJ2-2; TCRdb lists TRBD1, though no DNA is available to test this call. The V gene's germline CDR1 is MNHEY and CDR2 SVGAGI. The CDR3 consists of 15 residues. CDR3 amino acids: CASSYSNWGTGELFF.

This chain uses TRBV7-9 with TRBJ2-2; the D call from TCRdb, TRBD1, cannot be confirmed without DNA. This CDR3 is built from 15 residues. Germline V gene lookup returns CDR1 SEHNR and CDR2 FQNEAQ (reference sequence). CDR3 residues: CASSYRQENTGELFF.

The chain joins TRBV20-1 to TRBJ2-7; the D gene TCRdb calls, TRBD2, cannot be checked with no DNA. CDR3 length equals 16 residues. Germline CDR1 and CDR2: DFQATT and SNEGSKA (reference sequence). Here the CDR3 reads CSARDLSGSTPYEQYF.

The gene calls are TRBV20-1 and TRBJ2-2; the D call of TRBD1 rests on TCRdb alone, since no DNA is present to check it. Germline lookup yields CDR1 DFQATT and CDR2 SNEGSKA (reference sequence). This CDR3 is 17 amino acids long. CDR3 residues: CSASELARGANTGELFF.

The chain has TRBV3-1 and TRBJ1-4; TCRdb's D call, TRBD1, is unchecked because there is no DNA. The CDR3 has 17 residues. Germline assignment: CDR1 LGHDT and CDR2 YNNKEL (reference sequence). The CDR3 sequence: CASSPRTGGAVDEKLFF.

The rearrangement joins TRBV4-1 to TRBJ1-5; TCRdb indicates TRBD1, and absent DNA this call remains unverified. Germline values: CDR1 MGHRA, CDR2 YSYEKL. The CDR3 runs to 17 residues. CDR3 protein: CASSQDLDRARNQPQHF.

The V call is TRBV4-1, the J call TRBJ2-5; there is no DNA to check the TCRdb D call of TRBD1. Germline V lookup: CDR1 MGHRA, CDR2 YSYEKL. The CDR3 spans 15 residues. The CDR3 is CASSQVTQGEETQYF.

V and J are TRBV12-3 or TRBV12-4 and TRBJ1-5. The CDR3 loop spans 13 amino acids. CDR3 amino acids: CASSFTEAQPQHF.

This rearrangement joins TRBV4-3 to TRBJ2-5; without DNA, the TCRdb call of TRBD1 cannot be checked. CDR3 length: 14 amino acids. The germline V gene has CDR1 LGHNA and CDR2 YSLEER. This CDR3 reads CASSLSHRGETQYF.